These T cell receptor beta chains were read from a single sample in a study of blood T cell repertoires in COVID-19. Sequenced by immunoSEQ multiplex PCR; TCRdb stores in-frame clones only, minus some. Here the sample spans some 300,000 clones, 90% being singletons. Sequencing used PBMCs or T cells enriched from blood (not recorded which). These receptors all stem from a woman under 30 with acute COVID-19. Each CDR3 is given with its conserved first and last residue. A D gene is named only where the DNA matches it firmly. Rows give clone size only sometimes, using once, few, many, or a class for an expanded clone.

CDR3 DNA: TGTGCCAGTAGTATCTGGAGCGGTTCCTACAATGAGCAGTTCTTC; CDR3 protein: CASSIWSGSYNEQFF; V gene: TRBV19; J gene: TRBJ2-1; clone size: -; D gene: -
CDR3 DNA: TGTGCTAGTGGTTTGCGACAGGGGGAGAATCAGCCCCAGCATTTT; CDR3 protein: CASGLRQGENQPQHF; V gene: TRBV12-5; J gene: TRBJ1-5; clone size: -; D gene: TRBD1
CDR3 DNA: TGTGCCAGCAGCTTAGACCGACAGGGGGCCCCCGACTACGAGCAGTACTTC; CDR3 protein: CASSLDRQGAPDYEQYF; V gene: TRBV11-3; J gene: TRBJ2-7; clone size: -; D gene: TRBD1
CDR3 DNA: TGCGCCAGCAGCCAAGATTTGGCGGGAGGGCCAGGCTACGAGCAGTACTTC; CDR3 protein: CASSQDLAGGPGYEQYF; V gene: TRBV4-1; J gene: TRBJ2-7; clone size: once; D gene: TRBD2
CDR3 DNA: TGTGCCAGCAGTGAAAGTCGGGATACGCAGTATTTT; CDR3 protein: CASSESRDTQYF; V gene: TRBV6-1; J gene: TRBJ2-3; clone size: few; D gene: -
CDR3 DNA: TGTGCCAGCAGTTTAGGAGCCAACTATGGCTACACCTTC; CDR3 protein: CASSLGANYGYTF; V gene: TRBV12-3/TRBV12-4; J gene: TRBJ1-2; clone size: -; D gene: -
CDR3 DNA: TGTGCCACCGGAACATCAGGGGGAAGTCAGCCCCAGCATTTT; CDR3 protein: CATGTSGGSQPQHF; V gene: TRBV15; J gene: TRBJ1-5; clone size: -; D gene: TRBD1
CDR3 DNA: TGTGCCAGCAGCCAGGGACTAGCGGGAGTCCGGCGCTACAATGAGCAGTTCTTC; CDR3 protein: CASSQGLAGVRRYNEQFF; V gene: TRBV3-1/TRBV3-2; J gene: TRBJ2-1; clone size: -; D gene: TRBD2
CDR3 DNA: TGTGCCACCAGTGATACTAGGACAGGTGGGGCCTTCAATCAGCCCCAGCATTTT; CDR3 protein: CATSDTRTGGAFNQPQHF; V gene: TRBV24-1; J gene: TRBJ1-5; clone size: -; D gene: TRBD1
CDR3 DNA: TGCGCCAGCAGCCTGAAGACTCCCACGAGAGGCGATGAAAAACTGTTTTTT; CDR3 protein: CASSLKTPTRGDEKLFF; V gene: TRBV4-1; J gene: TRBJ1-4; clone size: few; D gene: -
CDR3 DNA: TGTGCCAGCAGGTGGGACAGCCGAGCTTTCTTT; CDR3 protein: CASRWDSRAFF; V gene: TRBV2; J gene: TRBJ1-1; clone size: -; D gene: TRBD1
CDR3 DNA: TGCGCCAGCAGCTTAGAGGGCTCTGGAAACACCATATATTTT; CDR3 protein: CASSLEGSGNTIYF; V gene: TRBV5-1; J gene: TRBJ1-3; clone size: -; D gene: -
CDR3 DNA: TGCGCCAGCAGCATTATGACAGGGACGCTTGACTATGGCTACACCTTC; CDR3 protein: CASSIMTGTLDYGYTF; V gene: TRBV5-1; J gene: TRBJ1-2; clone size: -; D gene: TRBD1
CDR3 DNA: TGTGCCAGCAGCTGGGGCACAGGGCGACAGCAGCCCCAGCATTTT; CDR3 protein: CASSWGTGRQQPQHF; V gene: TRBV28; J gene: TRBJ1-5; clone size: -; D gene: -
CDR3 DNA: TGTGCCAGCAGTTTGGGGGGGGCGCATCAGCCCCAGCATTTT; CDR3 protein: CASSLGGAHQPQHF; V gene: TRBV27; J gene: TRBJ1-5; clone size: -; D gene: -
CDR3 DNA: TGTGCCATCAGTGACGGGGACAGGGGACCTTTCTATGGCTACACCTTC; CDR3 protein: CAISDGDRGPFYGYTF; V gene: TRBV10-3; J gene: TRBJ1-2; clone size: -; D gene: TRBD1
CDR3 DNA: TGTGCCAGTAGTATGTCGGGGGAAGAGACCCAGTACTTC; CDR3 protein: CASSMSGEETQYF; V gene: TRBV19; J gene: TRBJ2-5; clone size: -; D gene: -
CDR3 DNA: TGCAGCGTTGAATTAGGAAGACGGGGAGCTTTCTTT; CDR3 protein: CSVELGRRGAFF; V gene: TRBV29-1; J gene: TRBJ1-1; clone size: -; D gene: -
CDR3 DNA: TGTGCCATCAGTGAAACAGGGATTAACTATGGCTACACCTTC; CDR3 protein: CAISETGINYGYTF; V gene: TRBV10-3; J gene: TRBJ1-2; clone size: -; D gene: -
CDR3 DNA: TGTGCCAGCAGACCTACGGAGGGGGAGCAGTACTTC; CDR3 protein: CASRPTEGEQYF; V gene: TRBV6-6; J gene: TRBJ2-7; clone size: once; D gene: -
CDR3 DNA: TGTGCCAGTTCAAAGGGGCAGACTAGCATCTATGGCTACACCTTC; CDR3 protein: CASSKGQTSIYGYTF; V gene: TRBV19; J gene: TRBJ1-2; clone size: -; D gene: -
CDR3 DNA: TGTGCCAGCAGCTCCAGCGGGGGGCCGGGTTACGAGCAGTACTTC; CDR3 protein: CASSSSGGPGYEQYF; V gene: TRBV2; J gene: TRBJ2-7; clone size: -; D gene: TRBD2
CDR3 DNA: TGTGCCAGTAGTAGAGGGGGGGTAAGCTCCTACGAGCAGTACTTC; CDR3 protein: CASSRGGVSSYEQYF; V gene: TRBV19; J gene: TRBJ2-7; clone size: -; D gene: -
CDR3 DNA: TGTGCCAGCAGCGTCGCAGGGGAATCCTACAATGAGCAGTTCTTC; CDR3 protein: CASSVAGESYNEQFF; V gene: TRBV9; J gene: TRBJ2-1; clone size: -; D gene: -
CDR3 DNA: TGTGCCAGCAGCCCTTGGACAGGGACCAATAGCAATCAGCCCCAGCATTTT; CDR3 protein: CASSPWTGTNSNQPQHF; V gene: TRBV7-9; J gene: TRBJ1-5; clone size: -; D gene: TRBD1
CDR3 DNA: TGTGCCAGCCTAGACTGGGGCAGCCACAGTACGCAGTATTTT; CDR3 protein: CASLDWGSHSTQYF; V gene: TRBV28; J gene: TRBJ2-3; clone size: -; D gene: -
CDR3 DNA: TGTGCCAGCAGCTTGGGGGGGGAATACGAGCAGTACTTC; CDR3 protein: CASSLGGEYEQYF; V gene: TRBV5-8; J gene: TRBJ2-7; clone size: -; D gene: -
CDR3 DNA: TGTGCCAGCAGTGGACAGGGGTTGAATGAGCAGTTCTTC; CDR3 protein: CASSGQGLNEQFF; V gene: TRBV3-1/TRBV3-2; J gene: TRBJ2-1; clone size: -; D gene: TRBD1
CDR3 DNA: TGTGCCAGCAGCCAAGGACCCCTTACCCCGGGACAGGGGACATACAATGAGCAGTTCTTC; CDR3 protein: CASSQGPLTPGQGTYNEQFF; V gene: TRBV14; J gene: TRBJ2-1; clone size: -; D gene: TRBD1
CDR3 DNA: TGTGCCAGCAGTGTCCAGGGGCGCGAACAGCCCCAGCATTTT; CDR3 protein: CASSVQGREQPQHF; V gene: TRBV2; J gene: TRBJ1-5; clone size: -; D gene: -
CDR3 DNA: TGCGCCAGCAGCCAAGATAAGGGACAGCTACTTAGCAATCAGCCCCAGCATTTT; CDR3 protein: CASSQDKGQLLSNQPQHF; V gene: TRBV4-1; J gene: TRBJ1-5; clone size: -; D gene: TRBD1
CDR3 DNA: TGTGCCAGCCGGAGCGGCTCCTACGAGCAGTACTTC; CDR3 protein: CASRSGSYEQYF; V gene: TRBV28; J gene: TRBJ2-7; clone size: -; D gene: -
CDR3 DNA: TGCAGCGTTGCTACCTACTCTGGAAACACCATATATTTT; CDR3 protein: CSVATYSGNTIYF; V gene: TRBV29-1; J gene: TRBJ1-3; clone size: -; D gene: -
CDR3 DNA: TGTGCCAGCAGCTTAGACGCGGGGGTGAAGGACACTGAAGCTTTCTTT; CDR3 protein: CASSLDAGVKDTEAFF; V gene: TRBV7-9; J gene: TRBJ1-1; clone size: few; D gene: -
CDR3 DNA: TGTGCCAGTAGTATAGGTGCGGGGGTCGCTGAAGCTTTCTTT; CDR3 protein: CASSIGAGVAEAFF; V gene: TRBV19; J gene: TRBJ1-1; clone size: -; D gene: -
CDR3 DNA: TGTGCCACCAGTGAGGGAGCGGGGACTGAAGCTTTCTTT; CDR3 protein: CATSEGAGTEAFF; V gene: TRBV24-1; J gene: TRBJ1-1; clone size: -; D gene: -
CDR3 DNA: TGTGCCAGCAGCCGGCCGGGACAGTTCTTCTATGGCTACACCTTC; CDR3 protein: CASSRPGQFFYGYTF; V gene: TRBV7-8; J gene: TRBJ1-2; clone size: -; D gene: TRBD1
CDR3 DNA: TGTGCCAGCAGTGAAGATGCTAGTCGCACCGGGGAGCTGTTTTTT; CDR3 protein: CASSEDASRTGELFF; V gene: TRBV2; J gene: TRBJ2-2; clone size: few; D gene: -
CDR3 DNA: TGTGCCAGCAGATCAGGGGCCATGAACACTGAAGCTTTCTTT; CDR3 protein: CASRSGAMNTEAFF; V gene: TRBV28; J gene: TRBJ1-1; clone size: -; D gene: -
CDR3 DNA: TGTGCCAGCAGCTCCGGGACAGGGAATTCACCCCTCCACTTT; CDR3 protein: CASSSGTGNSPLHF; V gene: TRBV7-3; J gene: TRBJ1-6; clone size: -; D gene: TRBD1
CDR3 DNA: TGTGCCAGCAGTTTAACGGCAGGGGTGTATCTTATGAACACTGAAGCTTTCTTT; CDR3 protein: CASSLTAGVYLMNTEAFF; V gene: TRBV28; J gene: TRBJ1-1; clone size: many; D gene: -
CDR3 DNA: TGTGCCACCAGCAGGGAGGCAAGCGGGGGCCAGACCCAGTACTTC; CDR3 protein: CATSREASGGQTQYF; V gene: TRBV15; J gene: TRBJ2-5; clone size: -; D gene: TRBD2
CDR3 DNA: TGCGCCAGCAGCTTGGCGGTACTTAACACTGAAGCTTTCTTT; CDR3 protein: CASSLAVLNTEAFF; V gene: TRBV5-1; J gene: TRBJ1-1; clone size: -; D gene: -
CDR3 DNA: TGTGCCAGCAGCTTAAGCGTCCACGAGCAGTACTTC; CDR3 protein: CASSLSVHEQYF; V gene: TRBV7-2; J gene: TRBJ2-7; clone size: -; D gene: -
CDR3 DNA: TGTGCCACCAGTGAAACAGGGGGCGGGCCACCCTATGGCTACACCTTC; CDR3 protein: CATSETGGGPPYGYTF; V gene: TRBV24-1; J gene: TRBJ1-2; clone size: -; D gene: TRBD1
CDR3 DNA: TGTGCCAGCAGTGATCTTTCTCCTGGGGCCAACGTCCTGACTTTC; CDR3 protein: CASSDLSPGANVLTF; V gene: TRBV25-1; J gene: TRBJ2-6; clone size: -; D gene: -
CDR3 DNA: TGTGCCACCAGTGATCGATGGACAGACTATGGCTACACCTTC; CDR3 protein: CATSDRWTDYGYTF; V gene: TRBV24-1; J gene: TRBJ1-2; clone size: -; D gene: -
CDR3 DNA: TGTGCCAGCATAAGAGTTACGGGGACTGAAGCTTTCTTT; CDR3 protein: CASIRVTGTEAFF; V gene: TRBV7-9; J gene: TRBJ1-1; clone size: once; D gene: -
CDR3 DNA: TGTGCCAGCAGCTTGGTCGGGGACACCAATCAGCCCCAGCATTTT; CDR3 protein: CASSLVGDTNQPQHF; V gene: TRBV7-3; J gene: TRBJ1-5; clone size: -; D gene: -
CDR3 DNA: TGTGCCAGCAGAGGTACAGGGGGCGCTTCCTACGAGCAGTACTTC; CDR3 protein: CASRGTGGASYEQYF; V gene: TRBV7-9; J gene: TRBJ2-7; clone size: -; D gene: TRBD1
CDR3 DNA: TGTGCCAGCAGCCCCTCCGGGACAGGGGGCCGGGAAGGCTACACCTTC; CDR3 protein: CASSPSGTGGREGYTF; V gene: TRBV7-9; J gene: TRBJ1-2; clone size: -; D gene: TRBD1
CDR3 DNA: TGTGCCATTGGCTTTTCCTACGAGCAGTACTTC; CDR3 protein: CAIGFSYEQYF; V gene: TRBV7-9; J gene: TRBJ2-7; clone size: -; D gene: -
CDR3 DNA: TGTGCCAGCAGTTTAATGCGGGACGGGGAGCTGTTTTTT; CDR3 protein: CASSLMRDGELFF; V gene: TRBV28; J gene: TRBJ2-2; clone size: -; D gene: -
CDR3 DNA: TGTGCCAGCAGCTTTAGGGGGAATCAGCCCCAGCATTTT; CDR3 protein: CASSFRGNQPQHF; V gene: TRBV7-8; J gene: TRBJ1-5; clone size: -; D gene: -
CDR3 DNA: TGTGCCACCAGCAGAGATCAGGATACAGCCAAAAACATTCAGTACTTC; CDR3 protein: CATSRDQDTAKNIQYF; V gene: TRBV15; J gene: TRBJ2-4; clone size: -; D gene: -